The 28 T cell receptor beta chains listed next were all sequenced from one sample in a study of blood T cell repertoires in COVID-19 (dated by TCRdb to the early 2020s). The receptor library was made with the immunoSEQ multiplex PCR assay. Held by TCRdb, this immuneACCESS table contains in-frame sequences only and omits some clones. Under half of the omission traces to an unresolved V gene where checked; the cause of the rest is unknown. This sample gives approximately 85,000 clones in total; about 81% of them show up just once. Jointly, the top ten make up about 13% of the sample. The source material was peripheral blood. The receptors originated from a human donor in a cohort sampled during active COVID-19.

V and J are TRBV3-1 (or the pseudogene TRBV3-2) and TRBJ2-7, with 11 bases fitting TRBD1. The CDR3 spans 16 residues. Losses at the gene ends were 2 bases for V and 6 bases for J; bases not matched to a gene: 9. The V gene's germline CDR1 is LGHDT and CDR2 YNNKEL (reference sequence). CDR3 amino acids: CASSQSGTGGFGEQYF. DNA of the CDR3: TGTGCCAGCAGCCAATCCGGGACAGGGGGTTTTGGCGAGCAGTACTTC.

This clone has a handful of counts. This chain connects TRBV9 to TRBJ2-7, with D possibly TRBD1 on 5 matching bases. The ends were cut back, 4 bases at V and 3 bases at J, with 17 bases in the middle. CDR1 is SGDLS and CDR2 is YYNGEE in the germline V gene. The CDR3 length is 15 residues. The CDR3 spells CASSSTGFDVYEQYF. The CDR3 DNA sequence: TGTGCCAGCAGCTCCACAGGTTTCGACGTCTACGAGCAGTACTTC.

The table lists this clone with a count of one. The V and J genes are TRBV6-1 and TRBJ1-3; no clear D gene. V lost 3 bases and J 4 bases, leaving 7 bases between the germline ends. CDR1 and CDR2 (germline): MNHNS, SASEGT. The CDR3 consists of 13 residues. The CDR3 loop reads CASSEGPGNTIYF. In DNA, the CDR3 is TGTGCCAGCAGTGAGGGCCCCGGAAACACCATATATTTT.

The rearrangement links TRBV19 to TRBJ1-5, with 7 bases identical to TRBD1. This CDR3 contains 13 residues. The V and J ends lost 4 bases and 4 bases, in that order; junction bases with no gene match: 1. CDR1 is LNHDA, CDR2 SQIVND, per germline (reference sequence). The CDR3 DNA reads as TGTGCCAGTAGTAGGGACAGAAATCAGCCCCAGCATTTT. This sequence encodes CASSRDRNQPQHF.

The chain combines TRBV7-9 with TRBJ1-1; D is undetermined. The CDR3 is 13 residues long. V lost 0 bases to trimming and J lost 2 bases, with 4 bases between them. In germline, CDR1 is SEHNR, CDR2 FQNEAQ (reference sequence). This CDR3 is CASSLARNTEAFF. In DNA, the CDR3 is TGTGCCAGCAGCTTAGCTAGAAACACTGAAGCTTTCTTT. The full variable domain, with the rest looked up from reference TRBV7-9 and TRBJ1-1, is DTGVSQNPRHKITKRGQNVTFRCDPISEHNRLYWYRQTLGQGPEFLTYFQNEAQLEKSRLLSDRFSAERPKGSFSTLEIQRTEQGDSAMYLCASSLARNTEAFFGQGTRLTVV.

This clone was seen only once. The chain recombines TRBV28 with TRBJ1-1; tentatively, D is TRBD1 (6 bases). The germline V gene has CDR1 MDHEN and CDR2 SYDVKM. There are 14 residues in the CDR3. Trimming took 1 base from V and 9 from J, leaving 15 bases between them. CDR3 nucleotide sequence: TGTGCCAGCAGTTTATTCGGGACACCCCTTCAAGCTTTCTTT. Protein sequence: CASSLFGTPLQAFF.

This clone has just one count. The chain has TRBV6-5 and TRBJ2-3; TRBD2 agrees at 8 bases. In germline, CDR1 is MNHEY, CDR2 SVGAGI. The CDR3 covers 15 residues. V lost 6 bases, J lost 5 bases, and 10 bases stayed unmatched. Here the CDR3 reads CASRDSGGAGDTQYF. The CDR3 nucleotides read TGTGCCAGCAGAGACAGCGGGGGAGCGGGAGATACGCAGTATTTT.

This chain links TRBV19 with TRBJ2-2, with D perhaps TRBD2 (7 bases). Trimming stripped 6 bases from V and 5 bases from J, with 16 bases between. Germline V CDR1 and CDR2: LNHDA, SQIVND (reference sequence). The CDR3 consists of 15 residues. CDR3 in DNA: TGTGCCAGTAGGAGGGGGGGCCCGAGGACCGGGGAGCTGTTTTTT. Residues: CASRRGGPRTGELFF.

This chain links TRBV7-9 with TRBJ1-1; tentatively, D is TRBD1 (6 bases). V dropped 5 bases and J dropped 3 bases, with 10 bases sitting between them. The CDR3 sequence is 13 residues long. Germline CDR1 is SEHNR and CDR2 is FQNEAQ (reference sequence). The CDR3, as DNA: TGTGCCAGCAGCGCACAGGGAGACACTGAAGCTTTCTTT. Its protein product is CASSAQGDTEAFF.

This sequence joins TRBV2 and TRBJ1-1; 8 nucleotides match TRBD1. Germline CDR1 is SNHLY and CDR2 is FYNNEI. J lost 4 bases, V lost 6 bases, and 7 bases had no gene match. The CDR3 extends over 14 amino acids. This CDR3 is CASSETGGRTEAFF. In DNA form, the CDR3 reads TGTGCCAGCAGCGAAACAGGGGGACGCACTGAAGCTTTCTTT.

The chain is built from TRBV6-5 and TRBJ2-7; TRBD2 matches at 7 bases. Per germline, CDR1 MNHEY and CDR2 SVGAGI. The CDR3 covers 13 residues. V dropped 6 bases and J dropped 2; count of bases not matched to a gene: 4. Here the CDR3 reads CASRASGTYEQYF. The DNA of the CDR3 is TGTGCCAGCAGGGCTAGCGGAACCTACGAGCAGTACTTC.

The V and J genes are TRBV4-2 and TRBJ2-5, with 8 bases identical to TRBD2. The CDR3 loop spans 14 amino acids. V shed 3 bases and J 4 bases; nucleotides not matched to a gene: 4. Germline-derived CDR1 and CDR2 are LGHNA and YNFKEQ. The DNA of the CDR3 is TGTGCCAGCAGCCAGGGACTAGGGGGAGAGACCCAGTACTTC. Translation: CASSQGLGGETQYF.

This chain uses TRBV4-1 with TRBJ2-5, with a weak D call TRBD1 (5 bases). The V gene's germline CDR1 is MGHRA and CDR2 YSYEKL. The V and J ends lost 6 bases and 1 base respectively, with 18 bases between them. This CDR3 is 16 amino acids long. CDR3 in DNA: TGCGCCAGCAGTCCCAGACAAGGGGTGGGCCAAGAGACCCAGTACTTC. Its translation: CASSPRQGVGQETQYF.

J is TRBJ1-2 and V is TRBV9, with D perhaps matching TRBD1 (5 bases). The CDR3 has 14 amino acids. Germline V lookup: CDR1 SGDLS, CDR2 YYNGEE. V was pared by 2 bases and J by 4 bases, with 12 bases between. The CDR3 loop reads CASSVGQLSYGYTF. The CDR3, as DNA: TGTGCCAGCAGCGTTGGACAACTGTCCTATGGCTACACCTTC.

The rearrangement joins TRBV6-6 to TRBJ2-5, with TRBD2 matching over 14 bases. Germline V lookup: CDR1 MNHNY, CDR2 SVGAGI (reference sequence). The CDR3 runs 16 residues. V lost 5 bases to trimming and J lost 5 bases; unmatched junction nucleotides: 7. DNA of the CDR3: TGTGCCAGCAGTCCGACTAGCGGGGGGGCCGTTGAGACCCAGTACTTC. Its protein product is CASSPTSGGAVETQYF.

The CDR3 spells CASSVGGGVGETQYF. The CDR3 DNA sequence: TGTGCCAGCAGCGTAGGTGGGGGGGTAGGGGAGACCCAGTACTTC. The V and J genes are TRBV9 and TRBJ2-5, with TRBD2 matching over 7 bases. Losses at the gene ends were 0 bases for V and 5 bases for J; bases not matched to a gene: 7. The CDR3 is 15 amino acids. Germline CDR1 is SGDLS and CDR2 is YYNGEE.

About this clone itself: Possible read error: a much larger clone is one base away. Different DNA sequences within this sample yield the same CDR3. CDR3 DNA: TGCGCCAGCAGCCAGGGCCAGGGGGTGTTCTATGGCTACACCTTC. The encoded protein is CASSQGQGVFYGYTF. This sequence joins TRBV4-1 and TRBJ1-2; TRBD1 matches at 7 bases. V shed 3 bases, J shed 4 bases, and the junction held 8 bases outside the gene matches. The germline V gene encodes CDR1 MGHRA and CDR2 YSYEKL. CDR3 size: 15 residues.

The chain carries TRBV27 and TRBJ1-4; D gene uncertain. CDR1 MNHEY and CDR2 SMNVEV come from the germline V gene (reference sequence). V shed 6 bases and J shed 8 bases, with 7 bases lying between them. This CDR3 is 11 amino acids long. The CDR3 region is CASRGVEKLFF. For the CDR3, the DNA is TGTGCCAGCAGGGGAGTGGAAAAACTGTTTTTT. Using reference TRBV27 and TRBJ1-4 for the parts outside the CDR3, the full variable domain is EAQVTQNPRYLITVTGKKLTVTCSQNMNHEYMSWYRQDPGLGLRQIYYSMNVEVTDKGDVPEGYKVSRKEKRNFPLILESPSPNQTSLYFCASRGVEKLFFGSGTQLSVL.

This CDR3 reads CATSRDWAEVGQKLSPLHF. In DNA, the CDR3 is TGTGCCACCAGCAGAGATTGGGCCGAAGTTGGGCAAAAGTTGTCACCCCTCCACTTT. The chain has TRBV15 and TRBJ1-6; the D is unclear. Germline CDR1 LNHNV, CDR2 YYDKDF (reference sequence). The CDR3 has 19 amino acids. The V end lost 0 bases, the J end lost 10 bases, and 25 bases lay between the germline ends.

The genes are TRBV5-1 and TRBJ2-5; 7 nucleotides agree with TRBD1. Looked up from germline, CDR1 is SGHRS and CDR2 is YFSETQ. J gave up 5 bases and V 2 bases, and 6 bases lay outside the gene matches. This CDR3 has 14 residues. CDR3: CASSLRDSPETQYF. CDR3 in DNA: TGCGCCAGCAGCTTAAGGGACAGTCCCGAGACCCAGTACTTC.

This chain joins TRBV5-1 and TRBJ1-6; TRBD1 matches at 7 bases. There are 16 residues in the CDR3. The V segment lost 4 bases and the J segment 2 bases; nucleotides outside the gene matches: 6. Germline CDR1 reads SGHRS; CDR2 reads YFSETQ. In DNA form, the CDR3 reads TGCGCCAGCAGCCTTACAGGGGACCCCTATAATTCACCCCTCCACTTT. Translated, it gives CASSLTGDPYNSPLHF.

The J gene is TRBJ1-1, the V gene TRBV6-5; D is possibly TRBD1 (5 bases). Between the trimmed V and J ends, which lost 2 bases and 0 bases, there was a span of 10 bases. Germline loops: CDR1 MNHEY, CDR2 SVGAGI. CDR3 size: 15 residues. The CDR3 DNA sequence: TGTGCCAGCAGTTACCAGCCAGGGTTGAACACTGAAGCTTTCTTT. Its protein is CASSYQPGLNTEAFF.

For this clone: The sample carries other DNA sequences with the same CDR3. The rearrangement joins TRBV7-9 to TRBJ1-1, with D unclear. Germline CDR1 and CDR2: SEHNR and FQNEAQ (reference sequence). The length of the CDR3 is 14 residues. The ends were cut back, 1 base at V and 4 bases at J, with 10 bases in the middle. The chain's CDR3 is CASSLGLGGTEAFF. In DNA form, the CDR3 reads TGTGCCAGCAGCTTAGGATTAGGCGGCACTGAAGCTTTCTTT.

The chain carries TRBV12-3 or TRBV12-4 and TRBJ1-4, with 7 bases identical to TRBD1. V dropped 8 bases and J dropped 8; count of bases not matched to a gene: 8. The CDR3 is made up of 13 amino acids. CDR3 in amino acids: CASGFTGAEKLFF. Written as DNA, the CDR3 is TGTGCCAGCGGATTTACAGGGGCCGAAAAACTGTTTTTT.

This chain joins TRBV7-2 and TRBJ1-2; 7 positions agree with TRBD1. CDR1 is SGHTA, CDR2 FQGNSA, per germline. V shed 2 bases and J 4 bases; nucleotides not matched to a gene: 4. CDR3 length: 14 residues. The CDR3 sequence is CASSLRRQGYGYTF. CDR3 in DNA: TGTGCCAGCAGCTTAAGGAGACAGGGCTATGGCTACACCTTC.

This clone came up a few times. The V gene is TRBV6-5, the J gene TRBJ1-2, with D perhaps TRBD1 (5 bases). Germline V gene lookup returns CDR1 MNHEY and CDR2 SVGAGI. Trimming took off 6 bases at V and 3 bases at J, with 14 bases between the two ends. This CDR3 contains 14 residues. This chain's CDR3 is CASSPGGADYGYTF. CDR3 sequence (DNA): TGTGCCAGCAGCCCGGGAGGGGCCGACTATGGCTACACCTTC.

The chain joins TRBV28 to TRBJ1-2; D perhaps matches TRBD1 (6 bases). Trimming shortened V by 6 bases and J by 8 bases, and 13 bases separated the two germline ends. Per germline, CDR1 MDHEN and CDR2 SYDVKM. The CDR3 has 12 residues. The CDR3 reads CASRDSVGGYTF. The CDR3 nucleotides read TGTGCCAGCAGGGACAGTGTCGGCGGCTACACCTTC.

The CDR3 spells CASSQIVHRGLGYTF. CDR3 bases: TGCGCCAGCAGTCAAATCGTTCACAGGGGGCTTGGCTACACCTTC. The V call is TRBV23-1, the J call TRBJ1-2, with TRBD1 identical over 9 bases. TRBV23-1 is annotated as an ORF whose role is uncertain. J lost 7 bases, V lost 2 bases, and 8 bases had no gene match. The CDR3 runs 15 residues.